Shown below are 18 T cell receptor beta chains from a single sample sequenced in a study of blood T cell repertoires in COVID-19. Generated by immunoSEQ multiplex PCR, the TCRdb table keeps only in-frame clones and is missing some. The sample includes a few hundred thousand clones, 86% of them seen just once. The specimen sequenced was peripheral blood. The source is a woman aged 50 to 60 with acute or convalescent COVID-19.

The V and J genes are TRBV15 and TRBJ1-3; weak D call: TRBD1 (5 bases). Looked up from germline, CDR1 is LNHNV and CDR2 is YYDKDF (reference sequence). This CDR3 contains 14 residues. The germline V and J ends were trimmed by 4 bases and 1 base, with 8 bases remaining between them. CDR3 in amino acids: CATSTRQSGNTIYF. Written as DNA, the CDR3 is TGTGCCACCAGCACTAGACAGTCTGGAAACACCATATATTTT.

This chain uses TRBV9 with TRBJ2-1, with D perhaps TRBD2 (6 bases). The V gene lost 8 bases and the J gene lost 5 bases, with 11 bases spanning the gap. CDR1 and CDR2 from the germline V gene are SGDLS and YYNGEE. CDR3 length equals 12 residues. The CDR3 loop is CASGTFDNEQFF. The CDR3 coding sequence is TGTGCCAGTGGGACTTTCGACAATGAGCAGTTCTTC.

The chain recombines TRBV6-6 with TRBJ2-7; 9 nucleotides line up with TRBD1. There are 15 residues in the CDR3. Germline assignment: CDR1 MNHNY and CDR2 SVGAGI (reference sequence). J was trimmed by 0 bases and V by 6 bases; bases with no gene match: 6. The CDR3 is CASRLGTGSSYEQYF. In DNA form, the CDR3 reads TGTGCCAGCAGACTCGGGACAGGGAGCTCCTACGAGCAGTACTTC.

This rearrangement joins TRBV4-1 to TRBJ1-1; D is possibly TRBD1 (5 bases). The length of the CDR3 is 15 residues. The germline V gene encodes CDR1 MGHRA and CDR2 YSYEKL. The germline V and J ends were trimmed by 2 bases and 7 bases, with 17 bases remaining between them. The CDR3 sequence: CASSQFSYQGGEAFF. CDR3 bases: TGCGCCAGCAGCCAATTTTCATACCAGGGAGGTGAAGCTTTCTTT.

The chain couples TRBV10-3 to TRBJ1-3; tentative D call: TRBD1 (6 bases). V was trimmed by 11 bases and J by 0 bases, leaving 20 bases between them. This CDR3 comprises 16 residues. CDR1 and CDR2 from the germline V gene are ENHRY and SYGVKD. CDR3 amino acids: CAAKGDLPYSGNTIYF. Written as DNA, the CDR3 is TGTGCCGCTAAGGGGGACCTACCCTACTCTGGAAACACCATATATTTT.

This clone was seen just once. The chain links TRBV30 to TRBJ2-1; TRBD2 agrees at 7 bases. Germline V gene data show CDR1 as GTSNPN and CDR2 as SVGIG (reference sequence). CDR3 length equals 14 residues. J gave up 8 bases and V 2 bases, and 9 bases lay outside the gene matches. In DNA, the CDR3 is TGTGCCTGGAGTCGGGGGGATGTGAAGGATGAGCAGTTCTTC. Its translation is CAWSRGDVKDEQFF.

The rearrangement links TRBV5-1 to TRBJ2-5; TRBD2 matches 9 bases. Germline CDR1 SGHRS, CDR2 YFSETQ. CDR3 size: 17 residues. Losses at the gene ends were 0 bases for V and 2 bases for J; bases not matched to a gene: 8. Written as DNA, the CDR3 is TGCGCCAGCAGCTTGGAACCTAGCGGGGAGATGCAAGAGACCCAGTACTTC. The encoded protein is CASSLEPSGEMQETQYF.

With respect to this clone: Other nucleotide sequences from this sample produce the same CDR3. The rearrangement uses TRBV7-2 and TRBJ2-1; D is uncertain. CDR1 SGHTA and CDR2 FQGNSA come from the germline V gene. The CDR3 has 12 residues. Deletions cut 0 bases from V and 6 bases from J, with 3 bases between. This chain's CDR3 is CASSLARNEQFF. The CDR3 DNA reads TGTGCCAGCAGCTTAGCGCGCAATGAGCAGTTCTTC.

This CDR3 is CASRRTGGNNEKLFF. The CDR3 DNA sequence: TGTGCCAGCAGACGTACAGGGGGGAATAATGAAAAACTGTTTTTT. V gene TRBV25-1 combines with J gene TRBJ1-4; 8 bases agree with TRBD1. V was pared by 6 bases and J by 4 bases, with 7 bases of the junction left unmatched. The CDR3 loop spans 15 amino acids. Germline V gene sequence: CDR1 MGHDK, CDR2 SYGVNS.

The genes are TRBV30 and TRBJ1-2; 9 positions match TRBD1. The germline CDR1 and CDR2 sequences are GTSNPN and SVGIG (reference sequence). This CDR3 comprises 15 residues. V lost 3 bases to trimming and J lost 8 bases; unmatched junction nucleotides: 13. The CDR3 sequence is CAWRGDIGTGTGYTF. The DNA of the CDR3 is TGTGCCTGGAGGGGGGACATCGGGACAGGGACCGGCTACACCTTC.

CDR3 bases: TGTGCCAGCAGCTCTCGGGGGGACAGGGGGCTTAGCAATCAGCCCCAGCATTTT. Amino acid sequence: CASSSRGDRGLSNQPQHF. The V and J genes are TRBV21-1 and TRBJ1-5; TRBD1, the table's D call, lacks a check against the DNA. TRBV21-1 is designated a pseudogene. There are 18 residues in the CDR3.

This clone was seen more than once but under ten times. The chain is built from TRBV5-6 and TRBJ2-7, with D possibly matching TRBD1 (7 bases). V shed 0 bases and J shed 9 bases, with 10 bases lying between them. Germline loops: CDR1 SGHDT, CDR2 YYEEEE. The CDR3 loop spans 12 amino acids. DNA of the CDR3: TGTGCCAGCAGCTTGGCAGGGGGGTTGCAGTACTTC. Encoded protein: CASSLAGGLQYF.

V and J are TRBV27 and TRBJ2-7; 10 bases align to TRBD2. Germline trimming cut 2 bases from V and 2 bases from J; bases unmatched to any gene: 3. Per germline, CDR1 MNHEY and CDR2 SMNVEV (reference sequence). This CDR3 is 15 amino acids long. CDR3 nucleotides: TGTGCCAGCAGTTTAAACCTAGCGGGGGCCTACGAGCAGTACTTC. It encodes CASSLNLAGAYEQYF.

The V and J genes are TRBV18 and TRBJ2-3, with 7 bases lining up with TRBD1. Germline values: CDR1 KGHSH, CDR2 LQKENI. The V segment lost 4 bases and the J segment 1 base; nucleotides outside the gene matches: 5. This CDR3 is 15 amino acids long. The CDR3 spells CASSQLQGRTDTQYF. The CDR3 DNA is TGTGCCAGCTCACAGCTACAGGGGCGCACAGATACGCAGTATTTT.

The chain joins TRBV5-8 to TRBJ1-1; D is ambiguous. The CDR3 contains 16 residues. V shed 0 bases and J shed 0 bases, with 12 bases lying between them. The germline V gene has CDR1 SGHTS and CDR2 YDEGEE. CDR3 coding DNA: TGTGCCAGCAGCTTGGGCTCGGGGTCCATGAACACTGAAGCTTTCTTT. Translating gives CASSLGSGSMNTEAFF. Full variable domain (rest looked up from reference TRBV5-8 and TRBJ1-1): EAGVTQSPTHLIKTRGQQATLRCSPISGHTSVYWYQQALGLGLQFLLWYDEGEERNRGNFPPRFSGRQFPNYSSELNVNALELEDSALYLCASSLGSGSMNTEAFFGQGTRLTVV.

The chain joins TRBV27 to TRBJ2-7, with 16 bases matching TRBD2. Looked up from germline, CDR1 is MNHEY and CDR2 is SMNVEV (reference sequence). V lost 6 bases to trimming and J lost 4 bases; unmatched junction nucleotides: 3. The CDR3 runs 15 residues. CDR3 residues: CASRPGLAGGYEQYF. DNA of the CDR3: TGTGCCAGCAGGCCGGGACTAGCGGGAGGGTACGAGCAGTACTTC.

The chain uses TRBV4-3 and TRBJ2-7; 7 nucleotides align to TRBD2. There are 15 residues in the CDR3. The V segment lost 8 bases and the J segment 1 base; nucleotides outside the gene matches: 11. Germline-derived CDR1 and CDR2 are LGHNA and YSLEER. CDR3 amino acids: CASCRDRDYSYEQYF. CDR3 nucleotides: TGCGCCAGCTGCCGCGACCGGGACTATTCCTACGAGCAGTACTTC.

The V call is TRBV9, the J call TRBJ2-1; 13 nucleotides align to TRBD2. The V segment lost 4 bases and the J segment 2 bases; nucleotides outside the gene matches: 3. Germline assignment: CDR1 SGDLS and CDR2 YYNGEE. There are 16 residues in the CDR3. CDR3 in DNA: TGTGCCAGCAGCCCTGGGACTAGCGGGGCCTACAATGAGCAGTTCTTC. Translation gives CASSPGTSGAYNEQFF.